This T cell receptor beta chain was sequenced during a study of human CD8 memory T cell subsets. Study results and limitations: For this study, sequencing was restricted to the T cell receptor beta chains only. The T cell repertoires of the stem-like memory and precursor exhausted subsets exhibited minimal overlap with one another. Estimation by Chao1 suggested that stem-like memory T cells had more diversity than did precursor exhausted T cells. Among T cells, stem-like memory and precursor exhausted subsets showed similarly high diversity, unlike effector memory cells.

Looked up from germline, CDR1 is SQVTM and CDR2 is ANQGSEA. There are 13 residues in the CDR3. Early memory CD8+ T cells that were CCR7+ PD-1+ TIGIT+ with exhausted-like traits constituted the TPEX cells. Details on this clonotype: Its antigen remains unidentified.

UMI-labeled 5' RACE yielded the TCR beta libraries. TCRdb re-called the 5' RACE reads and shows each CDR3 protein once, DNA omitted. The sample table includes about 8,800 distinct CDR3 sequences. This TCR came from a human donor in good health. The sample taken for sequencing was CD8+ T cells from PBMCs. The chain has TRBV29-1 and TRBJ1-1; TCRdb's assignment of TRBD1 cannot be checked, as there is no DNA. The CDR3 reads CSAISGGGTEAFF.